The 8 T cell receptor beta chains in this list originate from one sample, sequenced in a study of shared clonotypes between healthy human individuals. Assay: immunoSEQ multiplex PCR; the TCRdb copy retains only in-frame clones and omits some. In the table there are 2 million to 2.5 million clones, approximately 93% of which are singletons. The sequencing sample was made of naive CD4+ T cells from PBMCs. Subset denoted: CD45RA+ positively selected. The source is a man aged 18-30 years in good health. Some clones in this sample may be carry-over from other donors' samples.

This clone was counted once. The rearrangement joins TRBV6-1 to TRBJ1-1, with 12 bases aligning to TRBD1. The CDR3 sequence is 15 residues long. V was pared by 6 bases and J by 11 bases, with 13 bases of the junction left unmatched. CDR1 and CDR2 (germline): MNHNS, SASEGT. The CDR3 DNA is TGTGCCAGCAGATCCGACGGGACAGGGGGCGGAGGGGCTTTCTTT. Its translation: CASRSDGTGGGGAFF.

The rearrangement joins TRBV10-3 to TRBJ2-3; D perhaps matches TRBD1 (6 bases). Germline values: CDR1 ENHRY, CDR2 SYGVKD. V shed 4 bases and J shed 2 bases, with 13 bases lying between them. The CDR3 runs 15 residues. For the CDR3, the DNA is TGTGCCATCAGTGGGGGCGGACAGTACACAGATACGCAGTATTTT. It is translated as CAISGGGQYTDTQYF.

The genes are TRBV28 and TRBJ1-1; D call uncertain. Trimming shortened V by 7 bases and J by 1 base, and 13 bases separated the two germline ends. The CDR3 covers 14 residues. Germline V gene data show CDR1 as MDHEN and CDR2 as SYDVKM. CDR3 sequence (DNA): TGTGCCAGCATCAACTCGAGATCGAACACTGAAGCTTTCTTT. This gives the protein CASINSRSNTEAFF. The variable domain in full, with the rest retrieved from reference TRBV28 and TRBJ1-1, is DVKVTQSSRYLVKRTGEKVFLECVQDMDHENMFWYRQDPGLGLRLIYFSYDVKMKEKGDIPEGYSVSREKKERFSLILESASTNQTSMYLCASINSRSNTEAFFGQGTRLTVV.

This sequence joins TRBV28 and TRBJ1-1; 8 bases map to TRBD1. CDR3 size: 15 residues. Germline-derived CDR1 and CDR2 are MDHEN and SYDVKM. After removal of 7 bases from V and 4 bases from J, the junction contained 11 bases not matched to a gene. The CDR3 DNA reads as TGTGCCAGCAATAGCGGCAGGGGGCTTATCACTGAAGCTTTCTTT. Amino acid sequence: CASNSGRGLITEAFF.

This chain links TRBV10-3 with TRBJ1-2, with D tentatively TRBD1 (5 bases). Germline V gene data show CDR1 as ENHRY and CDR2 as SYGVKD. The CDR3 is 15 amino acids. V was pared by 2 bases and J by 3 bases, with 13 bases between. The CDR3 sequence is CAISEVVRVDYGYTF. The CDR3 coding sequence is TGTGCCATCAGTGAGGTTGTCAGGGTTGACTATGGCTACACCTTC.

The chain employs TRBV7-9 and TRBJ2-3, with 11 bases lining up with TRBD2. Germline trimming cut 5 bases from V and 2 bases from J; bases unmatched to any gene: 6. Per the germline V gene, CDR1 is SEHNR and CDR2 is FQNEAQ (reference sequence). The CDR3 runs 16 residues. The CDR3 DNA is TGTGCCAGCAGCGGGGGACTAGCGGACAACACAGATACGCAGTATTTT. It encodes CASSGGLADNTDTQYF.

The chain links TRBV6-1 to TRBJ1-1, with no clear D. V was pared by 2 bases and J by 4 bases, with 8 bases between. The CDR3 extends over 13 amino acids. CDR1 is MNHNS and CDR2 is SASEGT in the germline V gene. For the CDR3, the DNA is TGTGCCAGCAGTGAATGGCGGGTCACTGAAGCTTTCTTT. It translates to CASSEWRVTEAFF.

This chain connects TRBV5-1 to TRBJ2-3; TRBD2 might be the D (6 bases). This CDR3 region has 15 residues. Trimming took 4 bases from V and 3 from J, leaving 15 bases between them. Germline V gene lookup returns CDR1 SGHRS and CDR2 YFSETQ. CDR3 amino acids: CASSTRRAATDTQYF. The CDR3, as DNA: TGCGCCAGCAGCACCCGGAGGGCGGCAACAGATACGCAGTATTTT.